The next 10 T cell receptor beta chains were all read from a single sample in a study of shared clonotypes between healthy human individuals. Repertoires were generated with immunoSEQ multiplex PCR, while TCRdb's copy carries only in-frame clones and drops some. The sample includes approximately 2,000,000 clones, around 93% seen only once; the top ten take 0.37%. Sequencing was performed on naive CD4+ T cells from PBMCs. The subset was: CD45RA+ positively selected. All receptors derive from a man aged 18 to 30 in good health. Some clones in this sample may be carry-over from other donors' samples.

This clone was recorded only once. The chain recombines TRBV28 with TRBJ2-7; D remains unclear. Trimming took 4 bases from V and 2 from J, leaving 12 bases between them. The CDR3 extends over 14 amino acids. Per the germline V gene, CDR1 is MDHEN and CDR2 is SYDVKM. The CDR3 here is CASSSQPITYEQYF. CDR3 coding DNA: TGTGCCAGCAGTTCACAACCCATAACCTACGAGCAGTACTTC.

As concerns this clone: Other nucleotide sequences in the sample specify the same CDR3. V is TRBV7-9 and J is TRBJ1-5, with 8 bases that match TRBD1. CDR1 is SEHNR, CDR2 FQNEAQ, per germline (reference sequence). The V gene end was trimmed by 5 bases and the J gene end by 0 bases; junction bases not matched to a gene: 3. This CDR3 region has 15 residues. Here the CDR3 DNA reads TGTGCCAGCAGCCTGACAGGGGATAGCAATCAGCCCCAGCATTTT. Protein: CASSLTGDSNQPQHF.

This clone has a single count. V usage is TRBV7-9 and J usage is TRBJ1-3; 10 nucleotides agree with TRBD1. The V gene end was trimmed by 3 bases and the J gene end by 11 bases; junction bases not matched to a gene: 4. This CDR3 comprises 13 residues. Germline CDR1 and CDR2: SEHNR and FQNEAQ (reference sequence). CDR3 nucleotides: TGTGCCAGCAGCTTGGGACAGGGGTTACCCATATATTTT. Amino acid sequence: CASSLGQGLPIYF.

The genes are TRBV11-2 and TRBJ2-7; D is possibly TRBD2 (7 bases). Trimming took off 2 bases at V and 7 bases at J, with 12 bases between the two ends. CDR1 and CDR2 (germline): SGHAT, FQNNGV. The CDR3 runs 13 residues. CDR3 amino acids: CASSLYGGQEQYF. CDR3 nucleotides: TGTGCCAGCAGCTTATACGGGGGGCAAGAGCAGTACTTC.

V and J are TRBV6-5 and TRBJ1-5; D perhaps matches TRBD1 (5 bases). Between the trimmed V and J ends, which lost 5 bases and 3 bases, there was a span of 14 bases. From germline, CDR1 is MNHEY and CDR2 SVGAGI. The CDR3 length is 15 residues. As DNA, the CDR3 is TGTGCCAGCAGTCAAATCCAGGGCCCCAATCAGCCCCAGCATTTT. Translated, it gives CASSQIQGPNQPQHF.

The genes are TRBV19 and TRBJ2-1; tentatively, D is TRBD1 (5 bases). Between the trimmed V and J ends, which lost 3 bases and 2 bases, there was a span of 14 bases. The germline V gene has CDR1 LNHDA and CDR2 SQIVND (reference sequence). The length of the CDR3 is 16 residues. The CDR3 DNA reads TGTGCCAGTAGTATGCCCCTAGGGGCCCCCTACAATGAGCAGTTCTTC. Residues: CASSMPLGAPYNEQFF.

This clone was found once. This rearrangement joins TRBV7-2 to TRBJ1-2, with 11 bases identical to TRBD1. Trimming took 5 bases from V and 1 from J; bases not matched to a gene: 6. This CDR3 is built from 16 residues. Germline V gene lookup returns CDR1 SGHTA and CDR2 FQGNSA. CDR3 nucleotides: TGTGCCAGCAGCCCAGGACAGGGGGCGATTAACTATGGCTACACCTTC. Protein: CASSPGQGAINYGYTF.

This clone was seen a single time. The CDR3 nucleotides are TGTGCCAGCAGCGTAGTAGAGGTCCCGCTGGGGAATCAGCCCCAGCATTTT. Amino acids: CASSVVEVPLGNQPQHF. This chain links TRBV9 with TRBJ1-5; D is unresolved. The CDR3 loop spans 17 amino acids. Germline V gene sequence: CDR1 SGDLS, CDR2 YYNGEE. V gave up 0 bases and J gave up 4 bases, with 17 bases separating them.

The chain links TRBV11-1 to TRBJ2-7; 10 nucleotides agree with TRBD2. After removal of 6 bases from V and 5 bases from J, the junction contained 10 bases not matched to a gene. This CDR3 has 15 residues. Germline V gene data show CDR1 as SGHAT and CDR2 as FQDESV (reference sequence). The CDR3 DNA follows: TGTGCCAGCAGTCGACTCCTAGCGGGAGCAAACGAGCAGTACTTC. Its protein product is CASSRLLAGANEQYF.

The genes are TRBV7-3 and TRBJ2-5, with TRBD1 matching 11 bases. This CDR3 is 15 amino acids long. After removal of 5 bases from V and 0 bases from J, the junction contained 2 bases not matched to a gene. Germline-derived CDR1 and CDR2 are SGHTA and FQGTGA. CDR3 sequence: CASSRTGGHQETQYF. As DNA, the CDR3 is TGTGCCAGCAGCCGGACAGGGGGCCACCAAGAGACCCAGTACTTC.